The sample holds one count of the clone carrying this TCR beta chain. Its antigen is still unknown. The PCR ran on 60 Vbeta and 13 Jbeta primers. Generated by immunoSEQ multiplex PCR, the TCRdb table keeps only in-frame clones and is missing some. In the table there are 150,000 to 200,000 clones, around 85% of which are singletons. The record originates from a study of cytomegalovirus exposure and HLA in healthy donors. V was clipped by 10 bases and J by 4 bases; unmatched bases: 3. Per the germline V gene, CDR1 is MNHEY and CDR2 is SVGAGI. This CDR3 has 12 amino acids. Study outcomes and limitations: For most TCR sequences rarity was the rule, although some public TCRs occurred in many donors.

The sequenced sample was PBMCs. The clonotype was recovered from a man aged 18 to 29 in good health and CMV-seronegative. The gene calls are TRBV6-5 and TRBJ2-5, with 10 bases lining up with TRBD2. This CDR3 reads CATGLARETQYF. DNA for the CDR3: TGTGCCACGGGACTAGCGAGAGAGACCCAGTACTTC.